This TCR beta chain was recorded in a study of blood T cell repertoires in COVID-19. The repertoire was sequenced with immunoSEQ multiplex PCR; TCRdb's copy has only in-frame clones and lacks some. The sample includes some 280,000 clones, about nine tenths seen only once; the top ten take 2.5% to 3.5%. The source is a woman aged 30 to 39 with active or convalescent COVID-19. Sequencing was done on a sample of peripheral blood.

The CDR3 region is CASSQGVRGGYTF. The CDR3 DNA reads TGTGCCAGCAGCCAGGGGGTCAGGGGTGGCTACACCTTC. This chain uses TRBV3-1 (or the pseudogene TRBV3-2) with TRBJ1-2; weak D call: TRBD1 (6 bases). With 3 bases removed from V and 7 bases from J, the gap between germline ends came to 12 bases. CDR3 size: 13 residues. Germline CDR1 LGHDT, CDR2 YNNKEL (reference sequence).